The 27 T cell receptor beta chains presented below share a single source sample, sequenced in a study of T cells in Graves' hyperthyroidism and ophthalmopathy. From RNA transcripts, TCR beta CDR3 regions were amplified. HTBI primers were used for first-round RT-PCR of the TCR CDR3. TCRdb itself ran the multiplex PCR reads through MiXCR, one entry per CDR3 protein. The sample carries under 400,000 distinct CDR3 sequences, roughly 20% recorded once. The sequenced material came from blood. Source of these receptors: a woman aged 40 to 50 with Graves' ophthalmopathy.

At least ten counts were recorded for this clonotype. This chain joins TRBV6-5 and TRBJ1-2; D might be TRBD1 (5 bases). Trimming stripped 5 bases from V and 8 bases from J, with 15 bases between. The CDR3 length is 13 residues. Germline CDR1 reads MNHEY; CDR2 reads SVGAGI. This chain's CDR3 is CASSPTGKVGYTF. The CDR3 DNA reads TGTGCCAGCAGTCCAACAGGAAAAGTAGGCTACACCTTC.

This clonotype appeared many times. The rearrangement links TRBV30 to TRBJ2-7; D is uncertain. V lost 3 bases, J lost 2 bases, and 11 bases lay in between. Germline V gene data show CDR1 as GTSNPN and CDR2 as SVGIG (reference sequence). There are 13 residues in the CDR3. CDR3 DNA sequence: TGTGCCTGGAGCAGTCAGGTCACCTACGAGCAGTACTTC. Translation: CAWSSQVTYEQYF.

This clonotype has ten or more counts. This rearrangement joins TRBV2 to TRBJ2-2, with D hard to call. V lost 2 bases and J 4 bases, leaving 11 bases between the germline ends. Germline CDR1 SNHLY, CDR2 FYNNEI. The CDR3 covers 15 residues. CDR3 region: CASSEFRQATGELFF. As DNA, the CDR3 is TGTGCCAGCAGTGAATTTAGGCAGGCCACCGGGGAGCTGTTTTTT.

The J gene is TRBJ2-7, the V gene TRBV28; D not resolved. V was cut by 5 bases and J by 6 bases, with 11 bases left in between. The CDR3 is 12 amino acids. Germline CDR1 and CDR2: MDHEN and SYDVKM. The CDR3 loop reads CASSQDTVEQYF. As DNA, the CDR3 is TGTGCCAGCAGTCAAGACACCGTCGAGCAGTACTTC. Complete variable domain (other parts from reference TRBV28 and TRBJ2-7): DVKVTQSSRYLVKRTGEKVFLECVQDMDHENMFWYRQDPGLGLRLIYFSYDVKMKEKGDIPEGYSVSREKKERFSLILESASTNQTSMYLCASSQDTVEQYFGPGTRLTVT.

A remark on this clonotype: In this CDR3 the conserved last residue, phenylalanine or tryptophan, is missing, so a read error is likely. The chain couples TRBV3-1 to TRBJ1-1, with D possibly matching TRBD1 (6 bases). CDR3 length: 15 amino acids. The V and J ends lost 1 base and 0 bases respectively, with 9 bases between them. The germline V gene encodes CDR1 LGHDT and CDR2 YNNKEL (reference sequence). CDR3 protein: CASSQATGMNTEAFI. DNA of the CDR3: TGTGCCAGCAGCCAAGCTACAGGGATGAACACTGAAGCTTTCATT.

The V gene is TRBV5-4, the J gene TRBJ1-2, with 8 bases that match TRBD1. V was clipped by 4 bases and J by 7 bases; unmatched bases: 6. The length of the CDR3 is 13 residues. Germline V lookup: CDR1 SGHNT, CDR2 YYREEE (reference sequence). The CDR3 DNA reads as TGTGCCAGCAGCCCGGACAGGGTTCTTGGCTACACCTTC. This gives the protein CASSPDRVLGYTF.

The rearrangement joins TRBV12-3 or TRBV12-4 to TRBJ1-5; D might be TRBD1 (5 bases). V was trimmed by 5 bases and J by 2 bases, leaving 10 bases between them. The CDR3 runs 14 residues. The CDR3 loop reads CASSPGSGNQPQHF. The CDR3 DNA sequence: TGTGCCAGCAGTCCAGGGAGTGGCAATCAGCCCCAGCATTTT.

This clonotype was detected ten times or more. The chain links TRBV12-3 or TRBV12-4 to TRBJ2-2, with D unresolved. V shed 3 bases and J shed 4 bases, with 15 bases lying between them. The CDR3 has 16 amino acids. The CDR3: CASSFGSADGTGELFF. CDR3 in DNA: TGTGCCAGCAGTTTTGGGTCTGCGGACGGCACCGGGGAGCTGTTTTTT.

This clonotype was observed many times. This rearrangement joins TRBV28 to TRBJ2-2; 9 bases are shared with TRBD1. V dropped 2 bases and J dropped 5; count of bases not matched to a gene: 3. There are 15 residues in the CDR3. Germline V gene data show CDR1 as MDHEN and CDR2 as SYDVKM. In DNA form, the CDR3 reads TGTGCCAGCAGTTTAGCGGGACAGGGTACCGGGGAGCTGTTTTTT. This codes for CASSLAGQGTGELFF.

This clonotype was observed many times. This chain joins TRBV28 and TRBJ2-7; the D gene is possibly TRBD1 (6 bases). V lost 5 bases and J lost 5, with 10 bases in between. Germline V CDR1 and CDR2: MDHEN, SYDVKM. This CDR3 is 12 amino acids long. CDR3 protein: CASSGRGNEQYF. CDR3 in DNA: TGTGCCAGCAGTGGCAGGGGAAACGAGCAGTACTTC.

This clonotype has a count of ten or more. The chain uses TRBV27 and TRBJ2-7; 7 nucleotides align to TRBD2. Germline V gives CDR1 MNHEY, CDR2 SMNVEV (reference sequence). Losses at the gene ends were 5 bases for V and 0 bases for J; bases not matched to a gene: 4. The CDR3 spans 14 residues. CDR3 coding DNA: TGTGCCAGCAGTGAACTAGCGATCTCCTACGAGCAGTACTTC. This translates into CASSELAISYEQYF.

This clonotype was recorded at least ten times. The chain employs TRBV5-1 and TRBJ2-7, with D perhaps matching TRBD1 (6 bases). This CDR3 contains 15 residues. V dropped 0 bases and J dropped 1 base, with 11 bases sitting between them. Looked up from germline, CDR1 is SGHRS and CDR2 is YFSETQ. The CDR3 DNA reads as TGCGCCAGCAGCTTGGAACAGGGAGTATCCTACGAGCAGTACTTC. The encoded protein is CASSLEQGVSYEQYF. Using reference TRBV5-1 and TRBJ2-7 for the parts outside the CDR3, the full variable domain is KAGVTQTPRYLIKTRGQQVTLSCSPISGHRSVSWYQQTPGQGLQFLFEYFSETQRNKGNFPGRFSGRQFSNSRSEMNVSTLELGDSALYLCASSLEQGVSYEQYFGPGTRLTVT.

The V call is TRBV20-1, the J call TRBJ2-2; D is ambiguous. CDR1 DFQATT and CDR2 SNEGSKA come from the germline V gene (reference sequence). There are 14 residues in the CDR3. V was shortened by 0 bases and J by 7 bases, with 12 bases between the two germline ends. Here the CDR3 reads CSARDRKWDGELFF. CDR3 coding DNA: TGCAGTGCTAGAGATCGGAAGTGGGACGGGGAGCTGTTTTTT.

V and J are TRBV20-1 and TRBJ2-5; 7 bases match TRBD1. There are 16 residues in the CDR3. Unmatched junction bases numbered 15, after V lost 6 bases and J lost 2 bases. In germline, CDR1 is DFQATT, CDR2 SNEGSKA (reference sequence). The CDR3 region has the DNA TGCAGTGCCATAACTATCGCCCCGGGACAGCAAGAGACCCAGTACTTC. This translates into CSAITIAPGQQETQYF.

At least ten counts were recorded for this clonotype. The CDR3 bases are TGCGCCAGCAGCCAAGAAGAGTGGCAGCCCCAGCATTTT. Protein sequence: CASSQEEWQPQHF. The chain employs TRBV4-1 and TRBJ1-5; D is undetermined. The CDR3 has 13 residues. Germline V gene data show CDR1 as MGHRA and CDR2 as YSYEKL. V was shortened by 0 bases and J by 7 bases, with 7 bases between the two germline ends.

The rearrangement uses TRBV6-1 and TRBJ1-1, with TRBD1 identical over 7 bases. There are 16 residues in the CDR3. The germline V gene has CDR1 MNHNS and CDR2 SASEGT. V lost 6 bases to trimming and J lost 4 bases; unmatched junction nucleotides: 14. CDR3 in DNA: TGTGCCAGCAGAGAGGGACAGAATAGCTGGGGCACTGAAGCTTTCTTT. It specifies CASREGQNSWGTEAFF.

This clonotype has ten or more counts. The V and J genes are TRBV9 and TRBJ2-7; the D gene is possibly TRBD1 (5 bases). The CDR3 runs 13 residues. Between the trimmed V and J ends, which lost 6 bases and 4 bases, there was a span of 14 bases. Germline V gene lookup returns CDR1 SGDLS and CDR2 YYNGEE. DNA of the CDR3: TGTGCCAGCACCCCCCGCCCAGGGTACGAGCAGTACTTC. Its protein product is CASTPRPGYEQYF.

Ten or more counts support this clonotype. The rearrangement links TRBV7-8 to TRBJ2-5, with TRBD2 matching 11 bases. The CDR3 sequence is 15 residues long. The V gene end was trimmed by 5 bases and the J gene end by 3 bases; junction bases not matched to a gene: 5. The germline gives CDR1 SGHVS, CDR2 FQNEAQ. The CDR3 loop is CASSGEGLAEETQYF. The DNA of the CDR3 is TGTGCCAGCAGCGGTGAGGGACTAGCGGAAGAGACCCAGTACTTC.

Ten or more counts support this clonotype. CDR3 protein: CASSEMRSYTF. CDR3 sequence (DNA): TGTGCCAGCAGTGAAATGCGGTCCTACACCTTC. The rearrangement joins TRBV6-1 to TRBJ1-2; no reliable D call. The CDR3 runs 11 residues. V gave up 2 bases and J gave up 10 bases, with 8 bases separating them. CDR1 and CDR2 (germline): MNHNS, SASEGT.

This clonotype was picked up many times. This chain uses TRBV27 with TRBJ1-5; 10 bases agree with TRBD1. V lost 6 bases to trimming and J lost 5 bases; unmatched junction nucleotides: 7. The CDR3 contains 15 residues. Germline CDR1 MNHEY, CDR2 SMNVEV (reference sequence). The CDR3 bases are TGTGCCAGCAGCTACGGGGGACAGGGGTATCAGCCCCAGCATTTT. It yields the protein CASSYGGQGYQPQHF.

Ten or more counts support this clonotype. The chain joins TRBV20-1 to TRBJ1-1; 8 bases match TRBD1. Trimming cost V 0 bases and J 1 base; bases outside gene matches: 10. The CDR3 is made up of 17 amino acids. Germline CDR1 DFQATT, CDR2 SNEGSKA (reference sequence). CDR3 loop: CSARDLRTGRANTEAFF. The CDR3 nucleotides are TGCAGTGCTAGAGATCTCAGGACAGGGAGGGCGAACACTGAAGCTTTCTTT.

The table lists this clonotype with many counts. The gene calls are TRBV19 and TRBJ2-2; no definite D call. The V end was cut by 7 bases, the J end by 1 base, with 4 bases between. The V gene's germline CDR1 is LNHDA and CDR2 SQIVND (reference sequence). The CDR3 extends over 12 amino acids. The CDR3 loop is CASNENTGELFF. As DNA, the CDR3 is TGTGCCAGTAACGAGAACACCGGGGAGCTGTTTTTT.

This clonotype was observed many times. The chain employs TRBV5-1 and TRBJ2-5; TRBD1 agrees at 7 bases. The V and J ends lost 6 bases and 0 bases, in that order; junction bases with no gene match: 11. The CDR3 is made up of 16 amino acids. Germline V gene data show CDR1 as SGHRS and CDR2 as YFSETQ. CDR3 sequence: CASTKRPTGYQETQYF. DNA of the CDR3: TGCGCCAGCACGAAGAGACCGACAGGGTACCAAGAGACCCAGTACTTC. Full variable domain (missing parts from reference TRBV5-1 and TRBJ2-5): KAGVTQTPRYLIKTRGQQVTLSCSPISGHRSVSWYQQTPGQGLQFLFEYFSETQRNKGNFPGRFSGRQFSNSRSEMNVSTLELGDSALYLCASTKRPTGYQETQYFGPGTRLLVL.

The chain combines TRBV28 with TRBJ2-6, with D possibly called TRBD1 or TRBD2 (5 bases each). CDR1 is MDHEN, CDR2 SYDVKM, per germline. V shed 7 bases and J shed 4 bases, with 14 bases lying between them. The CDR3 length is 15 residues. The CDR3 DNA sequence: TGTGCCAGCACAACCGCAGGGACCGGGGCCAACGTCCTGACTTTC. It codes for CASTTAGTGANVLTF. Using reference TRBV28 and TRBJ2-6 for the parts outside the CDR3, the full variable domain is DVKVTQSSRYLVKRTGEKVFLECVQDMDHENMFWYRQDPGLGLRLIYFSYDVKMKEKGDIPEGYSVSREKKERFSLILESASTNQTSMYLCASTTAGTGANVLTFGAGSRLTVL.

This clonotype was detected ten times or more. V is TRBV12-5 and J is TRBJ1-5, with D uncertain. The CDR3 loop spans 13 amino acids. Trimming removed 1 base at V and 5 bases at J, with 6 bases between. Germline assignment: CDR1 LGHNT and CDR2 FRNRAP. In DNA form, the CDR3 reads TGTGCTAGTGGTTTGGACAGTGATCAGCCCCAGCATTTT. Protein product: CASGLDSDQPQHF.

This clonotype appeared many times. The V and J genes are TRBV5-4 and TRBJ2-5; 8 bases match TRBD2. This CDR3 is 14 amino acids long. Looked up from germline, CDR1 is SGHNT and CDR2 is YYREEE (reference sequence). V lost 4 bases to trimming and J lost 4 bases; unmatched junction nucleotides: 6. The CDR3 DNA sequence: TGTGCCAGCAGCCCGACTAGCGCGGGAGAGACCCAGTACTTC. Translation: CASSPTSAGETQYF.

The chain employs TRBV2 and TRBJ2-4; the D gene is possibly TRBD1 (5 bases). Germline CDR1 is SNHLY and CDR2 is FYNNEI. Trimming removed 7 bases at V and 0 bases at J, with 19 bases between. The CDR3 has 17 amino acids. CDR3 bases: TGTGCCAGCACCTATGAACCGGACAAGCTAGCCAAAAACATTCAGTACTTC. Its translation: CASTYEPDKLAKNIQYF.